This TCR beta chain was captured in a study of regulatory T cells in long-lasting Graves disease. Through Arm-PCR of CDR3 regions and iRepertoire HTBI primers, TCR beta libraries were built. Each CDR3 protein gets one entry after TCRdb re-called the multiplex PCR reads with MiXCR. The sample lists fewer than 450,000 distinct CDR3 sequences, less than 25% occurring once. The germline V and J ends were trimmed by 6 bases and 6 bases, with 18 bases remaining between them. The CDR3 consists of 15 residues. Germline lookup yields CDR1 SGHTS and CDR2 YDEGEE. The time point here: persistent/refractory GD, antithyroid drugs over 5 years with positive TRAb. Extracted PBMC RNA gave rise to the TCR library.

The chain carries TRBV5-8 and TRBJ2-2, with a possible D match to TRBD2 (6 bases). This sample comprised peripheral blood mononuclear cells (PBMCs), obtained when the disease was refractory, from a patient treated with antithyroid drugs. This TCR came from a female donor with Graves disease. The CDR3 here is CASTPGLALPGELFF. The CDR3 bases are TGTGCCAGCACCCCGGGGCTAGCGCTGCCCGGGGAGCTGTTTTTT. Using reference TRBV5-8 and TRBJ2-2 for the parts outside the CDR3, the full variable domain is EAGVTQSPTHLIKTRGQQATLRCSPISGHTSVYWYQQALGLGLQFLLWYDEGEERNRGNFPPRFSGRQFPNYSSELNVNALELEDSALYLCASTPGLALPGELFFGEGSRLTVL.